What follows are 2 T cell receptor beta chains derived from one specimen sequenced in a study of T cell responses to AZD1222 COVID-19 vaccine. TCRdb's table, derived via immunoSEQ multiplex PCR, lists solely in-frame clones and lacks some. Seen here are more than 90,000 clones, 88% observed once, and the top ten hold around a sixth. Sequencing was performed on peripheral blood, taken 28 days after the second AZD1222 dose. The source is an adult who received the AZD1222 COVID-19 vaccine.

The J gene is TRBJ1-1, the V gene TRBV5-8; D is ambiguous. Germline values: CDR1 SGHTS, CDR2 YDEGEE. Trimming stripped 9 bases from V and 3 bases from J, with 9 bases between. The length of the CDR3 is 11 residues. This chain's CDR3 is CANRGYTEAFF. CDR3 DNA sequence: TGTGCCAACCGAGGGTACACTGAAGCTTTCTTT. Together with reference TRBV5-8 and TRBJ1-1, the CDR3 gives the full variable domain: EAGVTQSPTHLIKTRGQQATLRCSPISGHTSVYWYQQALGLGLQFLLWYDEGEERNRGNFPPRFSGRQFPNYSSELNVNALELEDSALYLCANRGYTEAFFGQGTRLTVV.

CDR3 sequence: CASSLVTGGNGELFF. The CDR3 region has the DNA TGTGCCAGCAGCTTAGTTACAGGGGGAAACGGGGAGCTGTTTTTT. The V gene is TRBV7-2, the J gene TRBJ2-2, with 8 bases fitting TRBD1. The trim removed 1 base at V and 7 bases at J, leaving 5 bases unmatched. The CDR3 runs to 15 residues. Looked up from germline, CDR1 is SGHTA and CDR2 is FQGNSA.